This paragraph covers one T cell receptor (beta chain) sequence. This sample was included in a study of blood T cell repertoires in COVID-19. Participants, roughly 18 to 100 years old, spanned under 25 US areas. Two negative PCRs, clearance, or symptom resolution characterized the recovered Cohort 3 donors. The CDR3 has 13 amino acids. With V trimmed by 0 bases and J by 7 bases, 3 bases remained unmatched. The V gene's germline CDR1 is SGDLS and CDR2 YYNGEE. Sequencing was performed with immunoSEQ multiplex PCR; in TCRdb, only in-frame clones are kept and a portion is missing. Of roughly 500,000 clones listed, around nine tenths were seen once; the top ten hold more than 7.5%.

The rearrangement joins TRBV9 to TRBJ1-1, with 7 bases matching TRBD1. This sequence was found in a woman aged 60-70 years who had recovered from COVID-19. The sequenced sample consisted of PBMCs or T cells enriched from blood (not recorded which). The CDR3 here is CASSVESGGEAFF. The CDR3 coding sequence is TGTGCCAGCAGCGTAGAGTCAGGGGGTGAAGCTTTCTTT.